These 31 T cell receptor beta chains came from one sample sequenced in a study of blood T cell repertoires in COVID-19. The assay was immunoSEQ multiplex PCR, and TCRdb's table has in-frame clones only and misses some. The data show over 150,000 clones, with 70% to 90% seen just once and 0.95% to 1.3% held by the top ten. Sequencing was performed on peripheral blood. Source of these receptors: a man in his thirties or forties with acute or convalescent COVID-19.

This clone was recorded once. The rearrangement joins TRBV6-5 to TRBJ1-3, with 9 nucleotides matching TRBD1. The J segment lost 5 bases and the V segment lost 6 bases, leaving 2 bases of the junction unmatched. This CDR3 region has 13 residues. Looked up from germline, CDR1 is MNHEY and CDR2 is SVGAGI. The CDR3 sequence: CASRGQGRNTIYF. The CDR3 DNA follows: TGTGCCAGCAGGGGACAGGGTCGAAACACCATATATTTT.

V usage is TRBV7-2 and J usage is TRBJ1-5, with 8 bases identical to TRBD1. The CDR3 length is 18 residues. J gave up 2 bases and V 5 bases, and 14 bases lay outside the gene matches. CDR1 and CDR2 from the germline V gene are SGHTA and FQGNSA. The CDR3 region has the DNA TGTGCCAGCAGCCCCGACTTGACAGGGGTTTCGCGCAATCAGCCCCAGCATTTT. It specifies CASSPDLTGVSRNQPQHF. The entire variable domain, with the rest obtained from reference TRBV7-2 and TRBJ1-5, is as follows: GAGVSQSPSNKVTEKGKDVELRCDPISGHTALYWYRQSLGQGLEFLIYFQGNSAPDKSGLPSDRFSAERTGGSVSTLTIQRTQQEDSAVYLCASSPDLTGVSRNQPQHFGDGTRLSIL.

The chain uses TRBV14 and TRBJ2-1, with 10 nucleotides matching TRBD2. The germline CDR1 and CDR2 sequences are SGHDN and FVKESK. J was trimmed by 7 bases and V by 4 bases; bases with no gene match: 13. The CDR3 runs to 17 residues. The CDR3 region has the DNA TGTGCCAGCAGCCGGGGAACTAGCGGGAATCCGCGGAATGAGCAGTTCTTC. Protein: CASSRGTSGNPRNEQFF. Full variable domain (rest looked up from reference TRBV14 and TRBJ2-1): EAGVTQFPSHSVIEKGQTVTLRCDPISGHDNLYWYRRVMGKEIKFLLHFVKESKQDESGMPNNRFLAERTGGTYSTLKVQPAELEDSGVYFCASSRGTSGNPRNEQFFGPGTRLTVL.

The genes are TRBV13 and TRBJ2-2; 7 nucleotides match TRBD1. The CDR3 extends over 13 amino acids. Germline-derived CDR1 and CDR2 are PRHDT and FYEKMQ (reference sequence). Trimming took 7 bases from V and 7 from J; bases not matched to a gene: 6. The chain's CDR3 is CASIDRAVGELFF. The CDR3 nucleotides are TGTGCCAGCATCGACAGGGCGGTCGGGGAGCTGTTTTTT. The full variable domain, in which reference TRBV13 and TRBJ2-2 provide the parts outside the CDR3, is AAGVIQSPRHLIKEKRETATLKCYPIPRHDTVYWYQQGPGQDPQFLISFYEKMQSDKGSIPDRFSAQQFSDYHSELNMSSLELGDSALYFCASIDRAVGELFFGEGSRLTVL.

Here the CDR3 reads CASSFAGTSGETQYF. As DNA, the CDR3 is TGTGCCAGCAGTTTCGCCGGGACTAGCGGAGAGACCCAGTACTTC. The chain uses TRBV27 and TRBJ2-5; 11 nucleotides line up with TRBD2. After removal of 3 bases from V and 4 bases from J, the junction contained 4 bases not matched to a gene. Germline V gene lookup returns CDR1 MNHEY and CDR2 SMNVEV (reference sequence). CDR3 length: 15 amino acids.

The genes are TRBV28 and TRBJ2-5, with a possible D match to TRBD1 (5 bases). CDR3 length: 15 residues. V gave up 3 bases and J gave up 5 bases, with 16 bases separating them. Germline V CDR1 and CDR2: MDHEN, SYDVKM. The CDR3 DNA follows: TGTGCCAGCAGTTTGTTGCAGGGTCAGAAGGAGACCCAGTACTTC. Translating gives CASSLLQGQKETQYF.

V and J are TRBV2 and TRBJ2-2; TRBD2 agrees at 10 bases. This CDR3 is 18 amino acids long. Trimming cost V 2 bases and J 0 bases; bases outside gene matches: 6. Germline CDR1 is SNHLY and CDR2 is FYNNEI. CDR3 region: CASSEIQRGGANTGELFF. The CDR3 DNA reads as TGTGCCAGCAGTGAAATCCAGCGGGGGGGAGCGAACACCGGGGAGCTGTTTTTT.

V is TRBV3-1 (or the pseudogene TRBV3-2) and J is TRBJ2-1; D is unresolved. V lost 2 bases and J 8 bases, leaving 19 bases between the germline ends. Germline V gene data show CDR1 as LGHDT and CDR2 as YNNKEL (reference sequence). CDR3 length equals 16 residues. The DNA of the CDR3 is TGTGCCAGCAGCCAACTTCAGGATTATTCCAAGGATGAGCAGTTCTTC. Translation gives CASSQLQDYSKDEQFF.

CDR3 amino acids: CASSAGGLEAFF. CDR3 DNA sequence: TGTGCCAGCAGTGCCGGGGGGCTTGAAGCTTTCTTT. V is TRBV2 and J is TRBJ1-1; D is possibly TRBD1 (6 bases). V was shortened by 4 bases and J by 7 bases, with 10 bases between the two germline ends. Per the germline V gene, CDR1 is SNHLY and CDR2 is FYNNEI. The CDR3 extends over 12 amino acids.

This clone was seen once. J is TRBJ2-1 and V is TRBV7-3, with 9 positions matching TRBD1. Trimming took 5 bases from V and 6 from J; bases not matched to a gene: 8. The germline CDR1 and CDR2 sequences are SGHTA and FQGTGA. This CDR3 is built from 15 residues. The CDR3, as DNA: TGTGCCAGCAGCGCCCTGGGACAGGGCGGCAATGAGCAGTTCTTC. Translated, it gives CASSALGQGGNEQFF.

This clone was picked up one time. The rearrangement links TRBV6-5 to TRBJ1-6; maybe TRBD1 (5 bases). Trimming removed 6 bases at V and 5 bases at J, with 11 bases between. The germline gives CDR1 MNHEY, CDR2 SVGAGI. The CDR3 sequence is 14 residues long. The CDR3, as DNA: TGTGCCAGCAGCCGACAGCCCAATAATTCACCCCTCCACTTT. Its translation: CASSRQPNNSPLHF.

The CDR3 spells CASSFIPSGNTIYF. CDR3 bases: TGCGCCAGCAGCTTCATCCCCTCTGGAAACACCATATATTTT. This chain uses TRBV5-1 with TRBJ1-3; D not resolved. Per the germline V gene, CDR1 is SGHRS and CDR2 is YFSETQ. The CDR3 covers 14 residues. Trimming cost V 2 bases and J 0 bases, with 6 bases left between them.

CDR3 residues: CASSITGREIGQFF. For the CDR3, the DNA is TGTGCCAGTAGTATTACGGGCCGGGAGATCGGGCAGTTCTTC. The chain has TRBV19 and TRBJ2-1, with D perhaps matching TRBD2 (6 bases). The CDR3 covers 14 residues. Germline V gives CDR1 LNHDA, CDR2 SQIVND (reference sequence). Trimming cost V 3 bases and J 12 bases, with 18 bases left between them. The variable domain in full, with the rest retrieved from reference TRBV19 and TRBJ2-1, is DGGITQSPKYLFRKEGQNVTLSCEQNLNHDAMYWYRQDPGQGLRLIYYSQIVNDFQKGDIAEGYSVSREKKESFPLTVTSAQKNPTAFYLCASSITGREIGQFFGPGTRLTVL.

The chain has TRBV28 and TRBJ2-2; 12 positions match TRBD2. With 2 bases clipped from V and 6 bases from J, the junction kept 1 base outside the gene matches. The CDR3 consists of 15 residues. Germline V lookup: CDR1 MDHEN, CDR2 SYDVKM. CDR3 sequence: CASSLGLAGPGELFF. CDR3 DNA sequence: TGTGCCAGCAGTTTAGGACTAGCGGGGCCCGGGGAGCTGTTTTTT.

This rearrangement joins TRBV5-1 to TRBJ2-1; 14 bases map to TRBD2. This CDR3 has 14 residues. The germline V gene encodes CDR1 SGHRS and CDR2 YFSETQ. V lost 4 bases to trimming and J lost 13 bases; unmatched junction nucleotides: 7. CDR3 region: CASSPGLAGGLQFF. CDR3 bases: TGCGCCAGCAGCCCCGGACTAGCGGGGGGATTACAGTTCTTC.

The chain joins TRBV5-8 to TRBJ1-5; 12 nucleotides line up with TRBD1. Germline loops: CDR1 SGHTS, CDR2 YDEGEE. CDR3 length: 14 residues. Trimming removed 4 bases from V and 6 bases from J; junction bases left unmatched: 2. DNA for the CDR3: TGTGCCAGCAGCGGGGACAGGGGGCGTCAGCCCCAGCATTTT. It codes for CASSGDRGRQPQHF.

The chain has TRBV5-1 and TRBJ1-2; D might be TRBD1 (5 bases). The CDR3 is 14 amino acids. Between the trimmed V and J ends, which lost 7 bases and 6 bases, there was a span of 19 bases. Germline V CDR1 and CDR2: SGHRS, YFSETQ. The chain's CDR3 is CASPRRGPADGYTF. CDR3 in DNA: TGCGCCAGCCCTAGGAGGGGCCCTGCTGATGGCTACACCTTC.

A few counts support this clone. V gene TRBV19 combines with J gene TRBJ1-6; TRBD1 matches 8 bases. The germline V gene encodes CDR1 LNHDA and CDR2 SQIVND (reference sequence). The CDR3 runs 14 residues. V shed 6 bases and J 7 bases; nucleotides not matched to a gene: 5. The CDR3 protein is CASRFQGANSPLHF. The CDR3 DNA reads TGTGCCAGTAGATTTCAGGGGGCGAATTCACCCCTCCACTTT.

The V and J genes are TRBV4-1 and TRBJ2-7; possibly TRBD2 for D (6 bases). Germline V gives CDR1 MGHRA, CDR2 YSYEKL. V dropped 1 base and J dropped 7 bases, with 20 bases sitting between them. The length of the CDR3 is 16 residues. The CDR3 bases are TGCGCCAGCAGCCAAGGGGGACTGGAGGTTAAGAGAGAGCAGTACTTC. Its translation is CASSQGGLEVKREQYF.

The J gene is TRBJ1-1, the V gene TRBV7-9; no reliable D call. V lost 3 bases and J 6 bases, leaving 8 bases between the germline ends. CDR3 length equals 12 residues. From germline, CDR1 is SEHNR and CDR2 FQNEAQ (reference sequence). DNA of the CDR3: TGTGCCAGCAGCTTTCACTCGGCTGAAGCTTTCTTT. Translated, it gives CASSFHSAEAFF.

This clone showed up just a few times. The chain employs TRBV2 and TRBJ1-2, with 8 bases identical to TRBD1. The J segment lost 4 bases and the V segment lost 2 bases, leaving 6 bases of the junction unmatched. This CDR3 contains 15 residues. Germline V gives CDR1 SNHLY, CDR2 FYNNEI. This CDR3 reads CASSEFGQGGYGYTF. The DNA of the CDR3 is TGTGCCAGCAGTGAATTCGGACAGGGTGGCTATGGCTACACCTTC.

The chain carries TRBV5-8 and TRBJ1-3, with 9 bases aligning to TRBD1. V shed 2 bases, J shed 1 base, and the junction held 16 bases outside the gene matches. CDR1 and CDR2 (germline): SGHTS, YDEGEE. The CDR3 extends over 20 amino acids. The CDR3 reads CASSFEGTLDRGISGNTIYF. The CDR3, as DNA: TGTGCCAGCAGCTTTGAGGGGACGCTGGACAGGGGAATATCTGGAAACACCATATATTTT.

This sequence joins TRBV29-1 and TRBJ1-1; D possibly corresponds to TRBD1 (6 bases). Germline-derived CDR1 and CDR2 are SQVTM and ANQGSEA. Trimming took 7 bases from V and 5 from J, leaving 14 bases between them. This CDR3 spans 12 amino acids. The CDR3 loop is CSARRGATEAFF. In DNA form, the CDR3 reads TGCAGCGCTAGACGGGGGGCAACTGAAGCTTTCTTT.

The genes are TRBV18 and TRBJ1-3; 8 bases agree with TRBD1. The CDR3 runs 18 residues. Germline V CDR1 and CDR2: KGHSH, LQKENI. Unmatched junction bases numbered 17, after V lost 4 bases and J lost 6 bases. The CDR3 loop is CASSRQGTLWGSENTIYF. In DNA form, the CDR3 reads TGTGCCAGCTCACGACAGGGGACTCTTTGGGGATCCGAAAACACCATATATTTT.

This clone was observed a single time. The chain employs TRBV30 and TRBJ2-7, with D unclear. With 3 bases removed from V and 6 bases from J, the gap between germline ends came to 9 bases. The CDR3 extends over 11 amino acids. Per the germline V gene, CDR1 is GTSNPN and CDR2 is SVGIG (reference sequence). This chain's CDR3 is CAWSPSGEQYF. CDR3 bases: TGTGCCTGGAGCCCCTCCGGCGAGCAGTACTTC.

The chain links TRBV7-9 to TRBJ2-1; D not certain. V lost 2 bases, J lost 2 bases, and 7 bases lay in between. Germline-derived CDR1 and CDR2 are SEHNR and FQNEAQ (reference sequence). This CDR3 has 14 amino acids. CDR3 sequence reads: CASSLFSAYNEQFF. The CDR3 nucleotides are TGTGCCAGCAGCTTATTTTCCGCCTACAATGAGCAGTTCTTC.

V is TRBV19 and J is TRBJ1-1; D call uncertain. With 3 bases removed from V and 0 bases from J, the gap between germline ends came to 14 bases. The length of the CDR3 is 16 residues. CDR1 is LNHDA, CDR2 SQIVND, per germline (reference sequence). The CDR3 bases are TGTGCCAGTAGTATCGCACCGGGCGGGGTGAACACTGAAGCTTTCTTT. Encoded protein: CASSIAPGGVNTEAFF.

CDR3 in amino acids: CATTSTGALPQHF. CDR3 bases: TGTGCCACAACCTCGACAGGGGCGCTTCCCCAGCATTTT. The chain recombines TRBV6-5 with TRBJ1-5; 8 bases are a match to TRBD1. The CDR3 loop spans 13 amino acids. V lost 10 bases to trimming and J lost 10 bases; unmatched junction nucleotides: 12. The V gene's germline CDR1 is MNHEY and CDR2 SVGAGI.

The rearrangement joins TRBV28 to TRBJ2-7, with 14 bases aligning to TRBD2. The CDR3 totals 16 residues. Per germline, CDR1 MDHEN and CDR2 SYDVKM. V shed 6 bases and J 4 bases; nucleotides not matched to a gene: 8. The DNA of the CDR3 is TGTGCCAGCAGCCCGGGACTAGCGGGAGCGGAGTACGAGCAGTACTTC. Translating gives CASSPGLAGAEYEQYF. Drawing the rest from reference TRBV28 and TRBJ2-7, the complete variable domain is DVKVTQSSRYLVKRTGEKVFLECVQDMDHENMFWYRQDPGLGLRLIYFSYDVKMKEKGDIPEGYSVSREKKERFSLILESASTNQTSMYLCASSPGLAGAEYEQYFGPGTRLTVT.

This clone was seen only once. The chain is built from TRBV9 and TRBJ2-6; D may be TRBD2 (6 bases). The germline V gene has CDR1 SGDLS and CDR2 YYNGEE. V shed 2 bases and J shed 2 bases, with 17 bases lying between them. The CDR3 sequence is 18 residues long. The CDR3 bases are TGTGCCAGCAGCGTTCTGGCCGGAGGGCCTACTGGGGCCAACGTCCTGACTTTC. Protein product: CASSVLAGGPTGANVLTF.

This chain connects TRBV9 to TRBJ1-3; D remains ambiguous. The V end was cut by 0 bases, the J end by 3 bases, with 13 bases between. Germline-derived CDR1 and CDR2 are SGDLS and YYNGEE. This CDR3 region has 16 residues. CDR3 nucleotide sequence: TGTGCCAGCAGCGTAGCTACGGGGTGGTATGGAAACACCATATATTTT. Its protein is CASSVATGWYGNTIYF.